Given below is one TCR beta chain in context. These data are taken from a study of blood T cell repertoires in COVID-19. Study background: Spain, Italy and the United States supplied samples that represented acute and convalescent COVID-19.

Seattle enrolled patients during active infection and tracked them longitudinally. Original data processing: By means of reference gene primer amplification, nucleated cell counts were estimated. Data came from immunoSEQ multiplex PCR; TCRdb stores just in-frame clones and leaves some out. D and trimming come from the DNA, and the V and J calls and clone size come from that table. The sample lists 100,000 or so clones, over 85% occurring once. Germline values: CDR1 SGHRS, CDR2 YFSETQ. The length of the CDR3 is 16 residues. V was pared by 4 bases and J by 4 bases, with 13 bases of the junction left unmatched.

The rearrangement uses TRBV5-1 and TRBJ1-2; 7 bases match TRBD1. The sequenced sample was peripheral blood. The receptor was derived from a woman aged 50 to 60 with COVID-19, enrolled during active disease. The CDR3 DNA is TGCGCCAGCAGCCTGGGGTCATCCGGGACAGCCTATGGCTACACCTTC. Translated, it gives CASSLGSSGTAYGYTF. Complete variable domain (other parts from reference TRBV5-1 and TRBJ1-2): KAGVTQTPRYLIKTRGQQVTLSCSPISGHRSVSWYQQTPGQGLQFLFEYFSETQRNKGNFPGRFSGRQFSNSRSEMNVSTLELGDSALYLCASSLGSSGTAYGYTFGSGTRLTVV.